This T cell receptor (beta chain) was sequenced for a study of blood T cell repertoires in COVID-19. Study-wide context: COVID-19 samples, acute and convalescent, were from the United States, Italy and Spain.

Germline V gene lookup returns CDR1 MDHEN and CDR2 SYDVKM. CDR3 length: 13 residues. Details on this clone: At one boundary the junction diverges from the germline segment, which might be a read error.

The data were produced by immunoSEQ multiplex PCR, yet TCRdb's version contains in-frame clones alone and is incomplete. Of about 280,000 clones in the sample, 90% are singletons; the top ten hold about 1.5%. The sample comprised PBMCs or T cells enriched from blood (not recorded which). The chain links TRBV28 to TRBJ2-7; 9 positions agree with TRBD1. The sequence was obtained from a woman aged 18-29 years with acute COVID-19. The CDR3 DNA reads TGTGCCACCTGGACAGGGGACTCCTACGAGCGGTGCTTC. Translated, it gives CATWTGDSYERCF.